This entry lists 27 T cell receptor beta chains sequenced from one sample in a study of beta chain features in type 1 diabetes. Expressed TCRB transcripts were sequenced after all isolated RNA was converted to cDNA. Data came from immunoSEQ multiplex PCR; TCRdb stores just in-frame clones and leaves some out. The data show around 290,000 clones, with approximately 8.1% seen just once and approximately 0.93% held by the top ten. The material sequenced was central memory CD4+ T cells from blood. The receptors were gathered from a woman between 18 and 30 years old in good health.

The chain employs TRBV2 and TRBJ2-1; 9 bases are shared with TRBD2. The CDR3 runs 15 residues. With 4 bases clipped from V and 8 bases from J, the junction kept 9 bases outside the gene matches. Looked up from germline, CDR1 is SNHLY and CDR2 is FYNNEI. The CDR3 DNA reads as TGTGCCAGCAGTGTGGGAGCGGGAGGAGGCGATGAGCAGTTCTTC. The encoded protein is CASSVGAGGGDEQFF.

This clone has a handful of counts. V and J are TRBV29-1 and TRBJ1-4; the D gene is possibly TRBD1 (6 bases). The germline V and J ends were trimmed by 6 bases and 7 bases, with 12 bases remaining between them. Germline CDR1 SQVTM, CDR2 ANQGSEA. This CDR3 is built from 12 residues. This chain's CDR3 is CSVGSGAEKLFF. The DNA for the CDR3 is TGCAGCGTCGGATCGGGGGCTGAAAAACTGTTTTTT. Drawing the rest from reference TRBV29-1 and TRBJ1-4, the complete variable domain is SAVISQKPSRDICQRGTSLTIQCQVDSQVTMMFWYRQQPGQSLTLIATANQGSEATYESGFVIDKFPISRPNLTFSTLTVSNMSPEDSSIYLCSVGSGAEKLFFGSGTQLSVL.

V is TRBV4-3 and J is TRBJ2-5; the D gene could be TRBD1 or TRBD2 (8 bases each). The V end lost 5 bases, the J end lost 5 bases, and 21 bases lay between the germline ends. The CDR3 length is 16 residues. Germline V gene data show CDR1 as LGHNA and CDR2 as YSLEER. The CDR3 DNA sequence: TGCGCCAGCAGCAAACGGGGGGGACAGGCTGTTGAGACCCAGTACTTC. Its protein is CASSKRGGQAVETQYF.

This clone was seen only a few times. The rearrangement uses TRBV4-1 and TRBJ1-1; D is possibly TRBD1 (6 bases). The germline V and J ends were trimmed by 6 bases and 5 bases, with 19 bases remaining between them. CDR1 and CDR2 from the germline V gene are MGHRA and YSYEKL. The CDR3 consists of 15 residues. The CDR3 coding sequence is TGCGCCAGCAGACCTGGGACACCCATCCAGACTGAAGCTTTCTTT. Its protein is CASRPGTPIQTEAFF.

This rearrangement joins TRBV6-6 to TRBJ2-3; 10 bases align to TRBD2. CDR3 length equals 13 residues. V shed 8 bases, J shed 1 base, and the junction held 0 bases outside the gene matches. Germline assignment: CDR1 MNHNY and CDR2 SVGAGI (reference sequence). CDR3 loop: CASGTSGTDTQYF. DNA for the CDR3: TGTGCCAGCGGGACTAGCGGCACAGATACGCAGTATTTT.

The rearrangement joins TRBV28 to TRBJ1-2; D is unresolved. The germline V and J ends were trimmed by 2 bases and 7 bases, with 20 bases remaining between them. Per the germline V gene, CDR1 is MDHEN and CDR2 is SYDVKM. The CDR3 consists of 16 residues. This CDR3 reads CASSLIPSGGSRGYTF. In DNA form, the CDR3 reads TGTGCCAGCAGTTTAATACCGTCAGGAGGTTCGCGTGGCTACACCTTC.

The rearrangement uses TRBV7-3 and TRBJ1-1; no reliable D call. CDR3 length equals 14 residues. The V gene's germline CDR1 is SGHTA and CDR2 FQGTGA. V gave up 5 bases and J gave up 2 bases, with 12 bases separating them. DNA of the CDR3: TGTGCCAGCAGCCTGAGCGGGCGAAACACTGAAGCTTTCTTT. This gives the protein CASSLSGRNTEAFF.

V usage is TRBV29-1 and J usage is TRBJ1-1, with 7 nucleotides matching TRBD1. The V gene end was trimmed by 1 base and the J gene end by 4 bases; junction bases not matched to a gene: 6. CDR1 SQVTM and CDR2 ANQGSEA come from the germline V gene. This CDR3 is 14 amino acids long. The CDR3 protein is CSVEGGSGGTEAFF. The CDR3 nucleotides read TGCAGCGTTGAAGGAGGGTCAGGGGGCACTGAAGCTTTCTTT.

The gene calls are TRBV27 and TRBJ1-2, with TRBD1 matching over 8 bases. Germline trimming cut 1 base from V and 8 bases from J; bases unmatched to any gene: 3. This CDR3 region has 13 residues. Germline V gene sequence: CDR1 MNHEY, CDR2 SMNVEV (reference sequence). DNA of the CDR3: TGTGCCAGCAGTTTATGGACAGGGAAGGGCTACACCTTC. It specifies CASSLWTGKGYTF.

There are a few counts of this clone. The chain recombines TRBV14 with TRBJ2-2; D gene unclear. Between the trimmed V and J ends, which lost 4 bases and 2 bases, there was a span of 11 bases. The germline gives CDR1 SGHDN, CDR2 FVKESK. The CDR3 spans 15 residues. The CDR3 nucleotides are TGTGCCAGCAGCCGAGGACGGCGCAACACCGGGGAGCTGTTTTTT. It encodes CASSRGRRNTGELFF.

The chain has TRBV5-1 and TRBJ1-2, with 7 bases fitting TRBD1. The CDR3 extends over 14 amino acids. Trimming took 2 bases from V and 3 from J; bases not matched to a gene: 4. CDR1 SGHRS and CDR2 YFSETQ come from the germline V gene. For the CDR3, the DNA is TGCGCCAGCAGCTTCACAGGGGACCACTATGGCTACACCTTC. Translated, it gives CASSFTGDHYGYTF. Variable domain in full (rest from reference TRBV5-1 and TRBJ1-2): KAGVTQTPRYLIKTRGQQVTLSCSPISGHRSVSWYQQTPGQGLQFLFEYFSETQRNKGNFPGRFSGRQFSNSRSEMNVSTLELGDSALYLCASSFTGDHYGYTFGSGTRLTVV.

This clone was detected a few times. The same CDR3 can be traced to other DNA sequences in this sample. The chain's CDR3 is CASSQNRGQETQYF. DNA of the CDR3: TGTGCCAGCAGCCAGAACAGGGGACAAGAGACCCAGTACTTC. The chain carries TRBV14 and TRBJ2-5, with TRBD1 matching 7 bases. The CDR3 is 14 amino acids. V was pared by 3 bases and J by 2 bases, with 3 bases of the junction left unmatched. In germline, CDR1 is SGHDN, CDR2 FVKESK.

The chain employs TRBV7-3 and TRBJ2-5; D is perhaps TRBD1 (7 bases). This CDR3 is 13 amino acids long. Trimming cost V 5 bases and J 4 bases, with 11 bases left between them. The V gene's germline CDR1 is SGHTA and CDR2 FQGTGA. DNA for the CDR3: TGTGCCAGCAGCCCAGGGGGGTCAGAGACCCAGTACTTC. It yields the protein CASSPGGSETQYF.

This clone was counted ten times or more. The chain uses TRBV14 and TRBJ2-3; D gene ambiguous. Germline CDR1 reads SGHDN; CDR2 reads FVKESK. The CDR3 runs to 15 residues. V was shortened by 4 bases and J by 9 bases, with 20 bases between the two germline ends. The CDR3 region is CASSPTLGARITQYF. CDR3 coding DNA: TGTGCCAGCAGCCCGACTTTAGGCGCCCGCATCACGCAGTATTTT.

This clone showed up just a few times. V is TRBV7-8 and J is TRBJ2-7; D is unclear. The V gene's germline CDR1 is SGHVS and CDR2 FQNEAQ. CDR3 length equals 14 residues. V lost 2 bases and J lost 1, with 9 bases in between. CDR3 in amino acids: CASSLSAASYEQYF. DNA of the CDR3: TGTGCCAGCAGCTTATCGGCGGCATCCTACGAGCAGTACTTC.

Many counts were recorded for this clone. The chain uses TRBV28 and TRBJ2-7, with 8 bases fitting TRBD1. The germline CDR1 and CDR2 sequences are MDHEN and SYDVKM. V shed 5 bases and J 8 bases; nucleotides not matched to a gene: 8. The CDR3 extends over 13 amino acids. The CDR3 loop is CASSQTDREKQYV. DNA for the CDR3: TGTGCCAGCAGTCAAACGGACAGGGAAAAGCAGTACGTC.

The sample holds a few counts of this clone. This may be a read error: a much more frequent sequence differs by one nucleotide. This chain connects TRBV5-1 to TRBJ2-3, with 14 bases that match TRBD2. The CDR3 totals 17 residues. Germline V gene lookup returns CDR1 SGHRS and CDR2 YFSETQ. Losses at the gene ends were 2 bases for V and 5 bases for J; bases not matched to a gene: 7. CDR3 nucleotide sequence: TGCGCCAGCAGCTTTCTGACTAGCGGGGGGGCAGTAGATACGCAGTATTTT. Translation gives CASSFLTSGGAVDTQYF.

Only a few counts were recorded for this clone. This chain joins TRBV6-6 and TRBJ2-3, with D uncertain. The CDR3 length is 13 residues. Looked up from germline, CDR1 is MNHNY and CDR2 is SVGAGI (reference sequence). V lost 0 bases to trimming and J lost 6 bases, with 7 bases between them. The CDR3 sequence is CASSYSFRDTQYF. The CDR3, as DNA: TGTGCCAGCAGTTACTCTTTCCGGGATACGCAGTATTTT.

The chain couples TRBV9 to TRBJ1-1; D might be TRBD1 (5 bases). V was shortened by 0 bases and J by 6 bases, with 18 bases between the two germline ends. Germline loops: CDR1 SGDLS, CDR2 YYNGEE. This CDR3 has 16 residues. Here the CDR3 DNA reads TGTGCCAGCAGCGTAGGCCCTAGGCAGGGATCAGCTGAAGCTTTCTTT. Its protein is CASSVGPRQGSAEAFF.

The rearrangement joins TRBV10-3 to TRBJ1-2; 8 bases align to TRBD1. This CDR3 has 15 amino acids. V was clipped by 2 bases and J by 4 bases; unmatched bases: 6. From germline, CDR1 is ENHRY and CDR2 SYGVKD. The chain's CDR3 is CAISEGQGSSYGYTF. In DNA, the CDR3 is TGTGCCATCAGTGAGGGACAGGGTAGTAGCTATGGCTACACCTTC.

This clone was detected many times. CDR3 sequence (DNA): TGTGCCAGCAGACCACTTCAGATCACCGGGGAGCTGTTTTTT. This codes for CASRPLQITGELFF. The V call is TRBV11-1, the J call TRBJ2-2; D not certain. The CDR3 has 14 amino acids. Germline CDR1 reads SGHAT; CDR2 reads FQDESV (reference sequence). Trimming pared 6 bases from V and 4 bases from J, leaving 12 bases between.

This clone was detected ten times or more. The chain joins TRBV15 to TRBJ2-1; 11 bases are a match to TRBD1. Germline lookup yields CDR1 LNHNV and CDR2 YYDKDF (reference sequence). The V and J ends lost 8 bases and 3 bases, in that order; junction bases with no gene match: 6. The CDR3 loop spans 15 amino acids. For the CDR3, the DNA is TGTGCCACCGATCCAGGGACAGGGGGCTACAATGAGCAGTTCTTC. Its translation: CATDPGTGGYNEQFF.

The chain combines TRBV15 with TRBJ2-3, with D perhaps assigned TRBD1 or TRBD2 (6 bases each). Trimming cost V 0 bases and J 4 bases, with 14 bases left between them. CDR1 LNHNV and CDR2 YYDKDF come from the germline V gene (reference sequence). This CDR3 is 16 amino acids long. CDR3 in DNA: TGTGCCACCAGCAGAGATGTCCGGGGGCAAGCAGATACGCAGTATTTT. Translated, it gives CATSRDVRGQADTQYF.

This clone was counted a few times. The V call is TRBV9, the J call TRBJ2-2, with 8 bases fitting TRBD1. Trimming removed 7 bases from V and 4 bases from J; junction bases left unmatched: 9. The CDR3 loop spans 15 amino acids. Germline CDR1 is SGDLS and CDR2 is YYNGEE. The CDR3 coding sequence is TGTGCCAGCTACCCAGGGGGCGCAGGCACCGGGGAGCTGTTTTTT. Its protein product is CASYPGGAGTGELFF.

In this sample, this clone turned up a few times. This CDR3 is CATSSRGTGSGTTEAFF. As DNA, the CDR3 is TGTGCCACCAGCAGTCGAGGGACAGGGAGCGGCACCACTGAAGCTTTCTTT. The chain has TRBV15 and TRBJ1-1; 9 nucleotides align to TRBD1. Trimming at V came to 3 bases and at J to 4 bases, leaving 12 bases not matched to a gene. The CDR3 sequence is 17 residues long. Looked up from germline, CDR1 is LNHNV and CDR2 is YYDKDF (reference sequence).

This sequence joins TRBV18 and TRBJ2-5, with D unresolved. The germline gives CDR1 KGHSH, CDR2 LQKENI. The CDR3 covers 15 residues. The V and J ends lost 3 bases and 5 bases respectively, with 16 bases between them. The CDR3 loop reads CASSPGSEGRETQYF. The DNA for the CDR3 is TGTGCCAGCTCACCCGGGTCCGAAGGAAGGGAGACCCAGTACTTC.

J is TRBJ1-1 and V is TRBV7-3, with 7 bases aligning to TRBD1. CDR1 is SGHTA and CDR2 is FQGTGA in the germline V gene. This CDR3 has 15 residues. With 2 bases clipped from V and 2 bases from J, the junction kept 5 bases outside the gene matches. CDR3 loop: CASSLQGGKNTEAFF. DNA of the CDR3: TGTGCCAGCAGCTTACAGGGGGGTAAAAACACTGAAGCTTTCTTT. Based on the CDR3 plus reference TRBV7-3 and TRBJ1-1, the full variable domain is GAGVSQTPSNKVTEKGKYVELRCDPISGHTALYWYRQSLGQGPEFLIYFQGTGAADDSGLPNDRFFAVRPEGSVSTLKIQRTERGDSAVYLCASSLQGGKNTEAFFGQGTRLTVV.